This T cell receptor beta chain was documented in a study of blood T cells in healthy people across ages (dated by TCRdb to about 2015). About the study as a whole: In model experiments, template switching captured about one uniquely barcoded TCR beta cDNA molecule for every two T cells. To track age-related changes in TCR beta repertoire diversity, the study relied on deep sequencing normalized with unique cDNA molecular identifiers. Donors were grouped into four age groups: young (average approximately 15 years), middle-aged (about 38), aged (approximately 58) and long-lived (approximately 81). To avoid experimental bias, donors of different ages were distributed randomly across sequencing lanes. The study analyzed two additional independent replicas of 1 million unique cDNA reads from the same blood draw for two donors, one aged 18 to 30 and one aged 80 or older.

The research as a whole found: Observed TCR beta diversity per million T cells fell roughly linearly with age, and a significant reduction was already apparent by age around 40. Donor CMV infection status was unknown, potentially confounding age-related changes in expanded clonotypes. Observed TCR beta diversity correlated strongly with the percentage of naive T cells measured by flow cytometry. Compared with the aged group, the long-lived group had more naive CD4+ T cells, fewer expanded clones and increased TCR diversity, a pattern suggesting age selection. Estimates of total diversity based on one million sequenced T cells were considered lower bounds and underestimates. Since profiling was done on bulk unsorted PBMCs, naive and antigen-experienced compartments could not be conclusively compared.

As for this clonotype: The specificity of this receptor is unknown. No base quality values were provided; no much bigger clone lies one nucleotide off.

Deletion took 2 bases off V and 8 bases off J, with a span of 18 bases between the germline ends. Based on the germline V gene, the CDR1 and CDR2 sequences are MGHDK and SYGVNS. The CDR3 measures 15 amino acids from cysteine to phenylalanine. The retained sequence is limited to the CDR3, 45 bases, with the frame set at the first base. Systemically healthy Caucasian individuals from Russia, approximately 39 in total and aged roughly 6 to 90 years, were included as donors. Around 10 milliliters of peripheral blood were collected from each donor into EDTA-treated Vacutainer tubes. Ficoll-Paque density-gradient centrifugation was used to isolate PBMCs, with at least 6.5 million per sample. Trizol reagent was used to extract total RNA from PBMCs, with at least 5.5 micrograms per sample. The percentages of naive CD45RAhigh/CD27high T cells were determined by flow cytometry on a PBMC aliquot from every donor.

Library construction relied on 5' RACE. A second roughly 6 to 11 cycle PCR used a sample-barcoded 5' primer and a J-beta primer mix. Each TCR beta cDNA molecule received a unique molecular identifier from a template-switch 5' adaptor carrying 12 random nucleotides. At least 2.5 million CDR3-containing paired-end reads were obtained from each sample. First-strand cDNA synthesis was performed from all RNA using the Mint cDNA synthesis kit, with priming by a TRBC-specific oligonucleotide. Following uracil-DNA glycosylase treatment, a first 18-cycle PCR with universal primers M1SS and BC2_uni_R was performed on all cDNA. Concerning the study's data processing: Normalization of each sample was performed by random selection of 1 million high-quality reads, each carrying a distinct molecular identifier. Instead of being binned into consensus sequences, reads with shared molecular identifiers were discarded. MiTCR, with a Q25 quality threshold and the strictest error-elimination algorithm, was used for CDR3 identification, clonotype clustering and error correction. A nonparametric unseen species model with Euler transformation was used to estimate lower-bound total TCR beta diversity. Using fastp trimming at Q25 and MiXCR clonotype assembly, TCRdb reanalyzed the public sequencing data and kept in-frame beta chains. Rows merge per CDR3 protein into single entries with the most common DNA and genes. What appears here as the V and J calls and clone size reflects TCRdb's work, not the paper's. For this sample the table gives 1,800,000 or so distinct CDR3 sequences, of which around 42% were detected only once. Together, the top ten hold 23% of the sample.

Rearrangement joined TRBV25-1 to TRBJ1-2; the D gene remains uncertain. The source of this sequence is a human donor in good health. Sequencing used blood. The CDR3 reads as follows: CASSEAHLLGGGYTF. The DNA sequence is given as TGTGCCAGCAGTGAAGCCCACCTGTTAGGAGGGGGCTACACCTTC.